This passage covers 11 T cell receptor beta chains from one sample sequenced in a study of T cells in localized non-small cell lung cancer. This table comes from immunoSEQ multiplex PCR, and its TCRdb copy is limited to in-frame clones, with some not included. The sample holds 45,000 to 70,000 clones, about nine tenths seen once. Sequenced material: peripheral blood, taken before any cancer treatment. Receptor source: a woman aged 35-70 years with stage I lung adenocarcinoma.

The V and J genes are TRBV12-5 and TRBJ2-2; TRBD2 matches 9 bases. With V trimmed by 0 bases and J by 3 bases, 5 bases remained unmatched. CDR3 length: 17 amino acids. Per the germline V gene, CDR1 is LGHNT and CDR2 is FRNRAP. CDR3 loop: CASGLVLAGGHTGELFF. The CDR3 coding sequence is TGTGCTAGTGGTTTGGTCTTGGCGGGGGGGCACACCGGGGAGCTGTTTTTT.

CDR3 amino acids: CAWAPYNEQFF. CDR3 in DNA: TGTGCCTGGGCCCCATACAATGAGCAGTTCTTC. V gene TRBV30 combines with J gene TRBJ2-1; D uncertain. V lost 5 bases and J 4 bases, leaving 6 bases between the germline ends. Germline CDR1 reads GTSNPN; CDR2 reads SVGIG (reference sequence). CDR3 length: 11 residues. The whole variable domain, remainder taken from reference TRBV30 and TRBJ2-1, is SQTIHQWPATLVQPVGSPLSLECTVEGTSNPNLYWYRQAAGRGLQLLFYSVGIGQISSEVPQNLSASRPQDRQFILSSKKLLLSDSGFYLCAWAPYNEQFFGPGTRLTVL.

V and J are TRBV18 and TRBJ1-1; D remains unclear. CDR1 and CDR2 from the germline V gene are KGHSH and LQKENI. Trimming pared 0 bases from V and 7 bases from J, leaving 9 bases between. This CDR3 comprises 13 residues. In nucleotides, the CDR3 is TGTGCCAGCTCACCACCGAACAGTTTTGAAGCTTTCTTT. It yields the protein CASSPPNSFEAFF.

The rearrangement joins TRBV4-2 to TRBJ1-5; the match to TRBD1 covers 8 bases. The germline V gene encodes CDR1 LGHNA and CDR2 YNFKEQ. This CDR3 is 15 amino acids long. V gave up 2 bases and J gave up 3 bases; unmatched junction bases: 3. CDR3 sequence: CASSQNRGVNQPQHF. CDR3 DNA sequence: TGTGCCAGCAGCCAAAACAGGGGGGTCAATCAGCCCCAGCATTTT.

The genes are TRBV21-1 and TRBJ2-7; the D call in the table, TRBD1, was not verified against the DNA. TRBV21-1 is noted as a pseudogene. The CDR3 length is 13 residues. DNA of the CDR3: TGTGCCAGCGCACCTTGGACAGGGAACGAGCAGTACTTC. Translating it yields CASAPWTGNEQYF.

The chain couples TRBV6-1 to TRBJ1-2; D is unresolved. V lost 4 bases to trimming and J lost 4 bases, with 7 bases between them. The germline V gene encodes CDR1 MNHNS and CDR2 SASEGT. The CDR3 has 12 amino acids. The DNA of the CDR3 is TGTGCCAGCAGTGCCAGGAGCTATGGCTACACCTTC. Protein: CASSARSYGYTF.

The chain uses TRBV29-1 and TRBJ2-5; TRBD1 aligns across 10 bases. The V gene's germline CDR1 is SQVTM and CDR2 ANQGSEA. With 6 bases clipped from V and 5 bases from J, the junction kept 3 bases outside the gene matches. This CDR3 spans 12 amino acids. In DNA, the CDR3 is TGCAGCGTAGGGGACAGGGGTGAGACCCAGTACTTC. It is translated as CSVGDRGETQYF.

The chain uses TRBV7-2 and TRBJ1-2; D may be TRBD1 (5 bases). This CDR3 is built from 13 residues. CDR1 and CDR2 (germline): SGHTA, FQGNSA. Trimming left V 5 bases short and J 4 bases short, with 11 bases between. Written as DNA, the CDR3 is TGTGCCAGCAGCCTATCCGGGACCTATGGCTACACCTTC. Its protein is CASSLSGTYGYTF.

This clone was detected only a few times. The gene calls are TRBV5-4 and TRBJ1-6; 10 positions match TRBD1. After removal of 5 bases from V and 10 bases from J, the junction contained 9 bases not matched to a gene. Germline V lookup: CDR1 SGHNT, CDR2 YYREEE (reference sequence). The CDR3 runs to 15 residues. The CDR3 spells CASRPGTGDGSPLHF. The CDR3 bases are TGTGCCAGCAGGCCCGGGACAGGGGATGGCTCACCCCTCCACTTT.

This chain connects TRBV6-1 to TRBJ2-1, with TRBD1 as a possible D gene (5 bases). Germline assignment: CDR1 MNHNS and CDR2 SASEGT. This CDR3 is 15 amino acids long. The V gene lost 2 bases and the J gene lost 8 bases, with 16 bases spanning the gap. The CDR3: CASSERGRVVDEQFF. The DNA for the CDR3 is TGTGCCAGCAGTGAAAGAGGCAGGGTTGTTGATGAGCAGTTCTTC.

The V gene is TRBV6-6, the J gene TRBJ2-5; 7 bases line up with TRBD2. V was pared by 6 bases and J by 7 bases, with 11 bases of the junction left unmatched. CDR3 length equals 14 residues. Germline-derived CDR1 and CDR2 are MNHNY and SVGAGI (reference sequence). The CDR3 here is CASSRLAEVGTQYF. Here the CDR3 DNA reads TGTGCCAGCAGCCGTCTAGCGGAAGTAGGGACCCAGTACTTC.